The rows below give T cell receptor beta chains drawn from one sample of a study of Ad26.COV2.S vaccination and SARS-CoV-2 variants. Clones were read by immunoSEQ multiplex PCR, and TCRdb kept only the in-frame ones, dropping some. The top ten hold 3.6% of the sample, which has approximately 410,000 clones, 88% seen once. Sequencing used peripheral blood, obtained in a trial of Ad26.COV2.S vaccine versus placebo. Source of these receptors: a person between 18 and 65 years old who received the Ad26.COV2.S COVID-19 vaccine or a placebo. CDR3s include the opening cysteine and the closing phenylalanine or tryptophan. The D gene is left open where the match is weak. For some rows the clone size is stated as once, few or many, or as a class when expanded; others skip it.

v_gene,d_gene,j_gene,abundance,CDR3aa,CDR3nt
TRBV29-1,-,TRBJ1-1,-,CSAEGGLNTEAFF,TGCAGCGCCGAAGGAGGACTGAACACTGAAGCTTTCTTT
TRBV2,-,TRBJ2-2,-,CASIGGAANTGELFF,TGTGCCAGCATAGGGGGGGCCGCGAACACCGGGGAGCTGTTTTTT
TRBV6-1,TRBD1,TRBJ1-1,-,CASSEVRQGIGEAFF,TGTGCCAGCAGTGAAGTTCGACAGGGAATCGGTGAAGCTTTCTTT
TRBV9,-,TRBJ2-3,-,CASSVEGSTDTQYF,TGTGCCAGCAGCGTAGAGGGGAGCACAGATACGCAGTATTTT
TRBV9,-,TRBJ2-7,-,CASSMGRASEQYF,TGTGCCAGCAGCATGGGACGGGCCAGTGAGCAGTACTTC
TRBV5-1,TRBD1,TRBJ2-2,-,CASTLGTGVSGELFF,TGCGCCAGCACCCTAGGGACAGGGGTATCCGGGGAGCTGTTTTTT
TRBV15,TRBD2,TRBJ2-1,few,CATSPAGAAYLYNEQFF,TGTGCCACCAGTCCGGCGGGAGCGGCATACCTATACAATGAGCAGTTCTTC
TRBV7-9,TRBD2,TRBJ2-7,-,CASSRLAGPYEQYF,TGTGCCAGCAGTCGGCTAGCGGGGCCCTACGAGCAGTACTTC
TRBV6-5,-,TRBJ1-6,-,CASRPPGRHNSPLHF,TGTGCCAGCAGGCCCCCGGGTCGGCATAATTCACCCCTCCACTTT
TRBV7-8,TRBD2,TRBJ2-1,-,CASSNLAESYNEQFF,TGTGCCAGCAGCAATCTAGCGGAGTCCTACAATGAGCAGTTCTTC
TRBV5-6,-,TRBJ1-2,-,CASSLGAGAGYTF,TGTGCCAGCAGCTTGGGAGCTGGAGCTGGCTACACCTTC
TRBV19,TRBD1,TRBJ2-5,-,CASSIGGTGERIQYF,TGTGCCAGTAGTATAGGAGGGACAGGGGAAAGAATCCAGTACTTC
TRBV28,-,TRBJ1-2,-,CASRGGGYTF,TGTGCCAGCCGAGGTGGGGGCTACACCTTC
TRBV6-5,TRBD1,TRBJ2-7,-,CASSGDRGRSYEQYF,TGTGCCAGCAGCGGGGACAGGGGAAGGTCTTACGAGCAGTACTTC
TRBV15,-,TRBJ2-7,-,CATSRSGLGEQYF,TGTGCCACCAGCAGAAGTGGGTTAGGGGAGCAGTACTTC
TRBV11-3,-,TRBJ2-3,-,CASSPSWTTNTDTQYF,TGTGCCAGCAGCCCCTCCTGGACTACAAACACAGATACGCAGTATTTT
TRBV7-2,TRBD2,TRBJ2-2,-,CASSSSWTSGHLNGELFF,TGTGCCAGCAGCTCATCGTGGACTAGCGGGCACCTCAACGGGGAGCTGTTTTTT
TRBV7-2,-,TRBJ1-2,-,CASSLDAEYGYTF,TGTGCCAGCAGCTTAGATGCGGAATATGGCTACACCTTC
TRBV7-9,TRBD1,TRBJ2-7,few,CASSLPGQIYEQYF,TGTGCCAGCAGCTTACCGGGACAGATCTACGAGCAGTACTTC
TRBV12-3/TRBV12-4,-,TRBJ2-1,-,CASSSINEQFF,TGTGCCAGCAGTTCCATCAATGAGCAGTTCTTC
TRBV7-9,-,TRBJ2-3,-,CASSLALGGRGDTQYF,TGTGCCAGCAGCTTAGCGCTCGGGGGGCGTGGAGATACGCAGTATTTT
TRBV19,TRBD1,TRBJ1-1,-,CAAQTGVGTEAFF,TGTGCCGCGCAGACAGGGGTAGGGACTGAAGCTTTCTTT
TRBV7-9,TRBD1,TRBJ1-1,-,CASSPRDREAFF,TGTGCCAGCAGCCCACGGGACAGGGAAGCTTTCTTT
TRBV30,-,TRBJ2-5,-,CAWFPGRRGETQYF,TGTGCCTGGTTTCCGGGACGCCGAGGGGAGACCCAGTACTTC
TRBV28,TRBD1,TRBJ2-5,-,CASSLPGGTGGQETQYF,TGTGCCAGCAGTCTACCCGGGGGGACAGGGGGCCAAGAGACCCAGTACTTC
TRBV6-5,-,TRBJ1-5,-,CASSRRGGGWLAQHF,TGTGCCAGCAGCCGCAGGGGTGGGGGGTGGTTGGCCCAGCATTTT
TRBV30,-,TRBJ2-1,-,CAFTPLGNYNEQFF,TGTGCCTTTACTCCTTTGGGAAACTACAATGAGCAGTTCTTC
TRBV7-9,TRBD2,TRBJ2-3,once,CASSLPFLAGGRSLGTQYF,TGTGCCAGCAGCTTACCGTTCCTAGCGGGGGGTCGATCGCTGGGTACGCAGTATTTT
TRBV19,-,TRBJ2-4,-,CASSMDSRLAKNIQYF,TGTGCCAGTAGTATGGACAGCCGATTAGCCAAAAACATTCAGTACTTC
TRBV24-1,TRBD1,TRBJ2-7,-,CATSETPGQATYEQYF,TGTGCCACCAGTGAAACACCGGGACAGGCAACCTACGAGCAGTACTTC
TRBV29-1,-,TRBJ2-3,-,CSVRRIDKLRGTDTQYF,TGCAGCGTTCGAAGGATCGACAAACTCCGTGGCACAGATACGCAGTATTTT
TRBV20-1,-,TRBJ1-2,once,CSARFMGYTF,TGCAGTGCTAGATTTATGGGCTACACCTTC
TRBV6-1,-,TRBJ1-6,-,CASSERGVGNSPLHF,TGTGCCAGCAGTGAGAGGGGCGTTGGGAATTCACCCCTCCACTTT
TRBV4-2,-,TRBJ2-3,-,CASSQGRDGGPQYF,TGTGCCAGCAGCCAAGGGAGGGACGGAGGGCCGCAGTATTTT
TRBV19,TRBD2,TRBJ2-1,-,CASGPGLVIYEQFF,TGTGCCAGCGGACCGGGACTAGTAATCTATGAGCAGTTCTTC
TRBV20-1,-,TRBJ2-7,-,CSARQHYEQYF,TGCAGTGCTAGACAGCATTACGAGCAGTACTTC
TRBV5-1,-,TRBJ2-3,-,CASSDSTDTQYF,TGCGCCAGCAGCGACAGCACAGATACGCAGTATTTT
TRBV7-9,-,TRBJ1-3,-,CASSHGQTGNTIYF,TGTGCCAGCAGCCACGGACAGACTGGAAACACCATATATTTT
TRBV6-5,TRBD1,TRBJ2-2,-,CGSRGRVFNTGELFF,TGTGGGTCGAGGGGGCGAGTTTTCAACACCGGGGAGCTGTTTTTT
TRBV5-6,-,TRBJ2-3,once,CASSLEIGGFGDTQYF,TGTGCCAGCAGCTTGGAGATTGGGGGGTTCGGAGATACGCAGTATTTT
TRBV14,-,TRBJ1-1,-,CASSPGNALVFF,TGTGCCAGCAGCCCGGGTAATGCTCTAGTTTTCTTT
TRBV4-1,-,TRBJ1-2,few,CASRYKPAEEYGYTF,TGCGCCAGCAGATATAAGCCGGCCGAGGAGTATGGCTACACCTTC
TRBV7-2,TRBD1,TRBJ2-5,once,CASSSQGGKETQYF,TGTGCCAGCAGCTCACAGGGGGGTAAAGAGACCCAGTACTTC
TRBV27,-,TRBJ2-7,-,CASSALDSLSSYEQYF,TGTGCCAGCAGTGCCCTGGACAGCCTTAGCTCCTACGAGCAGTACTTC
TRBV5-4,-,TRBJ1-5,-,CASSPGQNQPQHF,TGTGCCAGCAGCCCGGGACAAAATCAGCCCCAGCATTTT
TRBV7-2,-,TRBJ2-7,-,CASSLGPAGRTVSYEQYF,TGTGCCAGCAGCTTAGGACCCGCAGGGCGGACTGTCTCCTACGAGCAGTACTTC
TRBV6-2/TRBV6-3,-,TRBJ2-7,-,CASSFGILSYEQYF,TGTGCCAGCAGTTTCGGGATCCTTTCCTACGAGCAGTACTTC
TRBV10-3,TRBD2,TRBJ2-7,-,CAITSLAGGLEQYF,TGTGCCATCACCTCACTAGCGGGGGGTCTGGAGCAGTACTTC
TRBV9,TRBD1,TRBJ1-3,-,CASSVGQGLGNTIYF,TGTGCCAGCAGCGTAGGACAGGGTCTTGGAAACACCATATATTTT
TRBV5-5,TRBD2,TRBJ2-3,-,CASSRLAGAVDTQYF,TGTGCCAGCAGTCGACTAGCGGGGGCGGTAGATACGCAGTATTTT
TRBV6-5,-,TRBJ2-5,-,CASSYQGRETQYF,TGTGCCAGCAGTTATCAGGGAAGGGAGACCCAGTACTTC
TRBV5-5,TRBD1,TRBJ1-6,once,CASSSGTGGPLHF,TGTGCCAGCAGTTCCGGGACAGGGGGCCCCCTCCACTTT
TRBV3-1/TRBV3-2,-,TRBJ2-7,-,CASSQTLQRREQYF,TGTGCCAGCAGCCAAACCCTCCAGCGGCGGGAGCAGTACTTC
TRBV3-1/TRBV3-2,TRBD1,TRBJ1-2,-,CASSPTFGTEIYGYTF,TGTGCCAGCAGCCCGACATTTGGGACAGAAATCTATGGCTACACCTTC
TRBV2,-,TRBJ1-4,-,CASMGREGDATNEKLFF,TGTGCCAGCATGGGCAGGGAGGGCGATGCAACTAATGAAAAACTGTTTTTT
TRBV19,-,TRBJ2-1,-,CASSNPSEPSYNEQFF,TGTGCCAGTAGTAATCCTAGCGAACCCTCCTACAATGAGCAGTTCTTC
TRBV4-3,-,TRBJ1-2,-,CASSQDLGRIEIYGYTF,TGCGCCAGCAGCCAAGATCTAGGACGGATAGAGATCTATGGCTACACCTTC